This TCR beta chain was observed in a study of cytomegalovirus exposure and HLA in healthy donors. Study-level findings and limits: Per published reports, the classifier diagnosed cytomegalovirus status with high specificity and sensitivity. Immune exposure information available was restricted to CMV serostatus. Within the data, a cluster of highly shared sequence variants was likely a sequencing artifact. The study assumed roughly uniform donor sequencing depth for presence/absence analyses.

This PCR relied on a set of 60 Vbeta primers and 13 Jbeta primers. Here immunoSEQ multiplex PCR was the method, and the copy in TCRdb shows in-frame clones only, minus some. The sample has over 150,000 clones, 75% to 90% seen once. This CDR3 has 15 residues. Germline V lookup: CDR1 SGHVS, CDR2 FQNEAQ. J gave up 5 bases and V 5 bases, and 12 bases lay outside the gene matches. This clone was observed once. The antigen is not known. The rearrangement joins TRBV7-8 to TRBJ2-7; TRBD2 aligns across 7 bases. Specimen: PBMCs. The receptor was isolated from a male donor in good health and CMV-seronegative. The DNA for the CDR3 is TGTGCCAGCAGCCCCACTCGGGGAGGGATCCACGAGCAGTACTTC. It specifies CASSPTRGGIHEQYF.